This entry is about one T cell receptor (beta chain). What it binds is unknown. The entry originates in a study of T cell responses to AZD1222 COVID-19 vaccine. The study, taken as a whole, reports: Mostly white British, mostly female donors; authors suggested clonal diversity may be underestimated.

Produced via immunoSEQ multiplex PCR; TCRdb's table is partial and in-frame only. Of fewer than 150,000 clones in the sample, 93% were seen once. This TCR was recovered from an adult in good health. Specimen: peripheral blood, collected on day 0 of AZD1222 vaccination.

The CDR3 protein is CASSPSGSSGNTIYF. DNA for the CDR3: TGTGCCAGCAGCCCATCCGGGAGCTCTGGAAACACCATATATTTT. This chain uses TRBV3-1 (or the pseudogene TRBV3-2) with TRBJ1-3; no reliable D call. Germline assignment: CDR1 LGHDT and CDR2 YNNKEL (reference sequence). Trimming took off 4 bases at V and 0 bases at J, with 10 bases between the two ends. The CDR3 is 15 residues long.